One sample yielded the 20 T cell receptor beta chains listed below, sequenced in a study of T cell responses to AZD1222 COVID-19 vaccine. Sequencing was performed with immunoSEQ multiplex PCR; in TCRdb, only in-frame clones are kept and a portion is missing. The data hold some 120,000 clones, with around 92% observed a single time. The material sequenced was peripheral blood, taken on day 0 of AZD1222 vaccination. Every receptor here comes from an adult in good health.

The J gene is TRBJ2-7, the V gene TRBV27, with D hard to call. The germline V gene encodes CDR1 MNHEY and CDR2 SMNVEV (reference sequence). CDR3 length: 10 residues. Trimming took off 3 bases at V and 6 bases at J, with 3 bases between the two ends. DNA for the CDR3: TGTGCCAGCAGTTTGGCCGAGCAGTACTTC. Its protein is CASSLAEQYF.

The genes are TRBV15 and TRBJ2-6; no firm D call. Looked up from germline, CDR1 is LNHNV and CDR2 is YYDKDF (reference sequence). CDR3 size: 15 residues. V gave up 1 base and J gave up 1 base, with 5 bases separating them. CDR3 amino acids: CATSRVGSGANVLTF. The CDR3 DNA sequence: TGTGCCACCAGCAGAGTGGGTTCTGGGGCCAACGTCCTGACTTTC.

The chain links TRBV25-1 to TRBJ2-1; D possibly matches TRBD1 or TRBD2 (6 bases each). This CDR3 has 17 amino acids. Germline V gene sequence: CDR1 MGHDK, CDR2 SYGVNS. Trimming shortened V by 3 bases and J by 6 bases, and 21 bases separated the two germline ends. Here the CDR3 reads CASSEFGGGKSGNEQFF. In DNA, the CDR3 is TGTGCCAGCAGTGAGTTCGGGGGCGGGAAGTCTGGCAATGAGCAGTTCTTC.

V gene TRBV5-4 combines with J gene TRBJ2-7; 15 positions match TRBD2. The CDR3 is made up of 17 amino acids. Looked up from germline, CDR1 is SGHNT and CDR2 is YYREEE (reference sequence). After removal of 3 bases from V and 5 bases from J, the junction contained 9 bases not matched to a gene. CDR3 sequence reads: CASSWRTSGGGRDEQYF. For the CDR3, the DNA is TGTGCCAGCAGCTGGCGGACTAGCGGGGGGGGCAGGGACGAGCAGTACTTC. The whole variable domain, filled in from reference TRBV5-4 and TRBJ2-7, reads ETGVTQSPTHLIKTRGQQVTLRCSSQSGHNTVSWYQQALGQGPQFIFQYYREEENGRGNFPPRFSGLQFPNYSSELNVNALELDDSALYLCASSWRTSGGGRDEQYFGPGTRLTVT.

The rearrangement joins TRBV25-1 to TRBJ1-1, with TRBD1 identical over 9 bases. CDR1 is MGHDK, CDR2 SYGVNS, per germline. CDR3 length equals 13 residues. V lost 9 bases to trimming and J lost 6 bases; unmatched junction nucleotides: 8. The CDR3 protein is CASTMTGGSEAFF. The CDR3 DNA reads TGTGCCAGTACAATGACAGGGGGATCTGAAGCTTTCTTT.

V and J are TRBV19 and TRBJ2-7; D is ambiguous. This CDR3 has 14 amino acids. V lost 5 bases and J 0 bases, leaving 11 bases between the germline ends. Germline CDR1 is LNHDA and CDR2 is SQIVND (reference sequence). This CDR3 is CASSRGPHSYEQYF. In DNA, the CDR3 is TGTGCCAGTAGTCGCGGACCCCACTCCTACGAGCAGTACTTC. The whole variable domain, filled in from reference TRBV19 and TRBJ2-7, reads DGGITQSPKYLFRKEGQNVTLSCEQNLNHDAMYWYRQDPGQGLRLIYYSQIVNDFQKGDIAEGYSVSREKKESFPLTVTSAQKNPTAFYLCASSRGPHSYEQYFGPGTRLTVT.

The chain joins TRBV18 to TRBJ2-4; D is possibly TRBD1 (5 bases). V lost 6 bases and J 2 bases, leaving 11 bases between the germline ends. The CDR3 sequence is 14 residues long. Germline V CDR1 and CDR2: KGHSH, LQKENI. The CDR3 DNA reads TGTGCCAGCTCCCTAGGGGTAACCAAAAACATTCAGTACTTC. As protein: CASSLGVTKNIQYF.

This clone was counted only a few times. The CDR3: CASSLAVGANYEQYF. CDR3 DNA sequence: TGTGCCAGCAGCTTGGCGGTGGGAGCTAACTACGAGCAGTACTTC. This rearrangement joins TRBV5-5 to TRBJ2-7, with TRBD2 as a possible D gene (5 bases). V lost 0 bases and J 3 bases, leaving 13 bases between the germline ends. This CDR3 spans 15 amino acids. Germline CDR1 SGHKS, CDR2 YYEKEE (reference sequence).

This chain links TRBV6-5 with TRBJ2-2; possibly TRBD1 for D (6 bases). The CDR3 spans 15 residues. Germline V CDR1 and CDR2: MNHEY, SVGAGI. V was shortened by 8 bases and J by 2 bases, with 15 bases between the two germline ends. CDR3 residues: CASSTGPPNTGELFF. In DNA, the CDR3 is TGTGCCAGCTCTACAGGGCCCCCTAACACCGGGGAGCTGTTTTTT.

The chain links TRBV30 to TRBJ1-2, with a possible D match to TRBD1 (6 bases). Deletions cut 3 bases from V and 3 bases from J, with 11 bases between. The CDR3 totals 13 residues. The germline V gene has CDR1 GTSNPN and CDR2 SVGIG (reference sequence). DNA of the CDR3: TGTGCCTGGAGCCTAGGGACACACTATGGCTACACCTTC. It translates to CAWSLGTHYGYTF.

This clone has just one count. This chain links TRBV5-6 with TRBJ1-5, with D possibly being TRBD1 (5 bases). The CDR3 sequence is 17 residues long. Per germline, CDR1 SGHDT and CDR2 YYEEEE. Trimming took off 1 base at V and 7 bases at J, with 21 bases between the two ends. The CDR3 sequence: CASSLSAGRARGQPQHF. In nucleotides, the CDR3 is TGTGCCAGCAGCTTGTCGGCTGGCAGGGCGCGGGGGCAGCCCCAGCATTTT.

The chain links TRBV28 to TRBJ2-7, with TRBD1 matching 11 bases. V lost 6 bases and J lost 3; bases outside the gene matches: 10. The CDR3 spans 16 residues. Per the germline V gene, CDR1 is MDHEN and CDR2 is SYDVKM. In nucleotides, the CDR3 is TGTGCCAGCAGGAGAACGACCGGGACAGGGGGCTACGAGCAGTACTTC. Amino acid sequence: CASRRTTGTGGYEQYF. Together with reference TRBV28 and TRBJ2-7, the CDR3 gives the full variable domain: DVKVTQSSRYLVKRTGEKVFLECVQDMDHENMFWYRQDPGLGLRLIYFSYDVKMKEKGDIPEGYSVSREKKERFSLILESASTNQTSMYLCASRRTTGTGGYEQYFGPGTRLTVT.

V gene TRBV30 combines with J gene TRBJ1-3; no reliable D call. The germline V gene has CDR1 GTSNPN and CDR2 SVGIG (reference sequence). V lost 7 bases, J lost 0 bases, and 16 bases lay in between. CDR3 length: 15 residues. CDR3 in DNA: TGTGCCTTCTCCCTAGAGTGGTTCTCTGGAAACACCATATATTTT. This translates into CAFSLEWFSGNTIYF.

This clone was seen once. The rearrangement links TRBV27 to TRBJ2-1, with D unresolved. Germline V gene lookup returns CDR1 MNHEY and CDR2 SMNVEV (reference sequence). The CDR3 is 16 residues long. V lost 0 bases, J lost 7 bases, and 16 bases lay in between. The CDR3 protein is CASSLSPWVGINEQFF. The CDR3, as DNA: TGTGCCAGCAGTTTATCGCCCTGGGTGGGGATAAATGAGCAGTTCTTC.

The chain recombines TRBV12-5 with TRBJ2-5, with TRBD1 identical over 7 bases. The CDR3 contains 15 residues. Trimming took 6 bases from V and 5 from J; bases not matched to a gene: 12. Germline lookup yields CDR1 LGHNT and CDR2 FRNRAP. CDR3 in amino acids: CASGLLGGSGETQYF. CDR3 DNA sequence: TGTGCTAGTGGCCTCCTAGGGGGCTCGGGGGAGACCCAGTACTTC. Full variable domain (remainder filled in from reference TRBV12-5 and TRBJ2-5): DARVTQTPRHKVTEMGQEVTMRCQPILGHNTVFWYRQTMMQGLELLAYFRNRAPLDDSGMPKDRFSAEMPDATLATLKIQPSEPRDSAVYFCASGLLGGSGETQYFGPGTRLLVL.

The chain uses TRBV7-2 and TRBJ2-5; TRBD1 is a possible D gene (6 bases). CDR1 SGHTA and CDR2 FQGNSA come from the germline V gene. V dropped 0 bases and J dropped 1 base, with 9 bases sitting between them. The CDR3 runs 15 residues. The CDR3 sequence: CASSLARTAQETQYF. DNA of the CDR3: TGTGCCAGCAGCTTAGCCCGGACAGCCCAAGAGACCCAGTACTTC. Filled out from reference TRBV7-2 and TRBJ2-5, the complete variable domain reads GAGVSQSPSNKVTEKGKDVELRCDPISGHTALYWYRQSLGQGLEFLIYFQGNSAPDKSGLPSDRFSAERTGGSVSTLTIQRTQQEDSAVYLCASSLARTAQETQYFGPGTRLLVL.

The chain employs TRBV7-9 and TRBJ2-7; 9 nucleotides line up with TRBD1. After removal of 4 bases from V and 2 bases from J, the junction contained 9 bases not matched to a gene. Germline CDR1 and CDR2: SEHNR and FQNEAQ (reference sequence). This CDR3 is built from 16 residues. In nucleotides, the CDR3 is TGTGCCAGCAGCTCCTCCGGGACAGGGTTTCCCTACGAGCAGTACTTC. Encoded protein: CASSSSGTGFPYEQYF.

This chain joins TRBV5-1 and TRBJ2-3, with D perhaps matching TRBD1 or TRBD2 (5 bases each). This CDR3 is 14 amino acids long. Germline loops: CDR1 SGHRS, CDR2 YFSETQ. V was pared by 4 bases and J by 0 bases, with 9 bases between. The CDR3 is CASSEGRSTDTQYF. In nucleotides, the CDR3 is TGCGCCAGCAGCGAGGGACGGAGCACAGATACGCAGTATTTT.

The chain carries TRBV7-9 and TRBJ1-1; D may be TRBD1 (5 bases). Trimming removed 0 bases at V and 1 base at J, with 9 bases between. CDR1 is SEHNR and CDR2 is FQNEAQ in the germline V gene (reference sequence). The CDR3 covers 15 residues. CDR3 bases: TGTGCCAGCAGCTTAGCCCAGGGAGAGAACACTGAAGCTTTCTTT. Protein product: CASSLAQGENTEAFF.

This chain uses TRBV19 with TRBJ1-1; a weak D match, TRBD1 (5 bases). The V end was cut by 1 base, the J end by 4 bases, with 13 bases between. Germline values: CDR1 LNHDA, CDR2 SQIVND (reference sequence). The CDR3 sequence is 15 residues long. The CDR3 sequence: CASSIAGTGGTEAFF. CDR3 nucleotide sequence: TGTGCCAGTAGTATAGCGGGGACGGGCGGCACTGAAGCTTTCTTT.